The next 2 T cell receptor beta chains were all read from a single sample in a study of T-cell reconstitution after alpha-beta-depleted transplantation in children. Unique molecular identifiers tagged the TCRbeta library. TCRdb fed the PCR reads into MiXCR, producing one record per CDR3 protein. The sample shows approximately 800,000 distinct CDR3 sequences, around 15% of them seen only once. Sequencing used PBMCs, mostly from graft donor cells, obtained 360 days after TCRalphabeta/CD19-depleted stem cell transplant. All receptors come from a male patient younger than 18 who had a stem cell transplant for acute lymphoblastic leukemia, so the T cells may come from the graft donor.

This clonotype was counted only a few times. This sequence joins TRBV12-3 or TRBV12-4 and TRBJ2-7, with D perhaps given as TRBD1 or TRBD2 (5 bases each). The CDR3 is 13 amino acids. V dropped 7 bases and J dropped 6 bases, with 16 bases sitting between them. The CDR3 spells CASTGTLRGEQYF. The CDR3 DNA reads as TGTGCCAGCACCGGGACCTTAAGGGGCGAGCAGTACTTC.

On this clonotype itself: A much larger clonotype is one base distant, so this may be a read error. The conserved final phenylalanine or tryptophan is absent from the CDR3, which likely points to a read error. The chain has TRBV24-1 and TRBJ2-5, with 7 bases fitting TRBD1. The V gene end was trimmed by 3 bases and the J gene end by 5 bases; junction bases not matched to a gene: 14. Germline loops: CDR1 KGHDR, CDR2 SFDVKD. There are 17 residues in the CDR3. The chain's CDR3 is CATSDPPREGAMETQYY. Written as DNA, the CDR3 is TGTGCCACCAGTGATCCACCCCGTGAGGGGGCAATGGAGACCCAGTACTAC.